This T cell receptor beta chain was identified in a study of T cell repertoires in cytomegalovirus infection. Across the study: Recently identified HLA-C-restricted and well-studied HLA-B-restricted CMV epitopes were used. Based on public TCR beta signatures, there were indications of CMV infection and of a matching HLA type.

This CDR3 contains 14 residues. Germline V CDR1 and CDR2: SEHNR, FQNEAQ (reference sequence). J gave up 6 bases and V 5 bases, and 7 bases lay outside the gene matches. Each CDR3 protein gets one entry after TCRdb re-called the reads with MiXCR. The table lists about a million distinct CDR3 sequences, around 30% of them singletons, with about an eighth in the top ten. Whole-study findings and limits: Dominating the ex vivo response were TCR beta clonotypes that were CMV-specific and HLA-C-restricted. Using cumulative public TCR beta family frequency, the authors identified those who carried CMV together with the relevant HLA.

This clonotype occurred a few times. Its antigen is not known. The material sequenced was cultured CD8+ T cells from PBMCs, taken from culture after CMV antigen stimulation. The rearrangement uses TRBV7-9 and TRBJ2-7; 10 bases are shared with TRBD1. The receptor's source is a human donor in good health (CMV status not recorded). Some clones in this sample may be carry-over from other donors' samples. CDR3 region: CASSTDRGLGEQYV. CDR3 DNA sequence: TGTGCCAGCAGCACCGACAGGGGGCTAGGCGAGCAGTACGTC.